Here is one TCR beta chain with its context. The naive CD8 fraction comprised CD45RO-negative cells positively selected for CCR7 and excluded terminally differentiated effector memory CD45RA+ cells. The source of the sample is a study of shared clonotypes between healthy human individuals. TCRdb's table, derived via immunoSEQ multiplex PCR, lists solely in-frame clones and lacks some. The sample includes some 800,000 clones, 80% to 95% of them seen just once. This TCR came from a man under 40 in good health. Material for sequencing was naive CD8+ T cells sorted from blood.

The CDR3 DNA is TGCAGCGTTGAAACCGGACAGGGGGCAAACAATGAGCAGTTCTTC. It yields the protein CSVETGQGANNEQFF. The chain joins TRBV29-1 to TRBJ2-1; 11 bases are shared with TRBD1. V trimming: 2 bases; J trimming: 5 bases; junction bases outside the gene matches: 5. The V gene's germline CDR1 is SQVTM and CDR2 ANQGSEA. This CDR3 is built from 15 residues.